Each of the 3 T cell receptor beta chains below was sequenced from the same sample in a study of blood T cell repertoires in COVID-19. TCRdb keeps only in-frame clones here, not all; method: immunoSEQ multiplex PCR. This table has 83,000 or so clones, around 80% appearing once. The specimen sequenced was peripheral blood. These receptors originate from a human donor in a cohort sampled during active COVID-19.

V usage is TRBV13 and J usage is TRBJ1-1; 7 positions agree with TRBD1. V was pared by 3 bases and J by 4 bases, with 5 bases of the junction left unmatched. The germline gives CDR1 PRHDT, CDR2 FYEKMQ (reference sequence). The CDR3 is made up of 14 amino acids. The CDR3 DNA is TGTGCCAGCAGCTTTAGGGGGCCCGGCACTGAAGCTTTCTTT. Its protein is CASSFRGPGTEAFF. The full variable domain, rest sourced from reference TRBV13 and TRBJ1-1, is AAGVIQSPRHLIKEKRETATLKCYPIPRHDTVYWYQQGPGQDPQFLISFYEKMQSDKGSIPDRFSAQQFSDYHSELNMSSLELGDSALYFCASSFRGPGTEAFFGQGTRLTVV.

The V and J genes are TRBV29-1 and TRBJ1-6, with 8 bases identical to TRBD1. V shed 4 bases, J shed 10 bases, and the junction held 6 bases outside the gene matches. Germline loops: CDR1 SQVTM, CDR2 ANQGSEA. The CDR3 spans 13 residues. CDR3 residues: CSVGQGMGSPLHF. In nucleotides, the CDR3 is TGCAGCGTTGGACAGGGGATGGGCTCACCCCTCCACTTT.

The chain couples TRBV13 to TRBJ2-5; D may be TRBD2 (6 bases). The CDR3 has 17 residues. Germline CDR1 PRHDT, CDR2 FYEKMQ (reference sequence). V dropped 5 bases and J dropped 2 bases, with 21 bases sitting between them. Written as DNA, the CDR3 is TGTGCCAGCAGCCCATGGGGAGGTAGGGCGGGGCAAGAGACCCAGTACTTC. It encodes CASSPWGGRAGQETQYF.